This entry features one T cell receptor beta chain sequence. The data were obtained in a study of early T cells in non-severe SARS-CoV-2 infection. Tagging with unique molecular identifiers was applied to individual cDNA molecules. TCRdb ran MiXCR on the 5' RACE reads and lists one entry per CDR3 protein. The sample has 54,000 or so distinct CDR3 sequences, around 13% seen once; the top ten hold about 5%. CDR1 LNHDA and CDR2 SQIVND come from the germline V gene (reference sequence). The V end was cut by 7 bases, the J end by 8 bases, with 14 bases between. The CDR3 runs 13 residues. This chain uses TRBV19 with TRBJ1-4; no reliable D call. This TCR derives from an adult who was a healthcare worker with PCR-confirmed SARS-CoV-2 infection or an uninfected control (not recorded which). The material sequenced was whole blood. The CDR3 coding sequence is TGTGCCAGTATGCGGCCTAAGGAGGAAAAACTGTTTTTT. Amino acid sequence: CASMRPKEEKLFF.